This T cell receptor (beta chain) was observed in a study of PD-1 blockade in classical Hodgkin lymphoma. Background on the study: Patients were treated with nivolumab at 3 mg/kg, and this was given intravenously every 2 weeks. General study findings and limits: It was among complete responders that baseline diversity resembled that of newly diagnosed patients. TCR diversity in CD4+, not CD8+, cells rose significantly by C4D1. Nivolumab initiated under 1 year post-ASCT led to patient exclusion.

By share of the sample, this clone is medium-sized. Its specificity is unknown. Trimming left V 2 bases short and J 6 bases short, with 15 bases between. Germline V gives CDR1 LNHNV, CDR2 YYDKDF (reference sequence). The length of the CDR3 is 15 residues. The time point denotes: cycle 4 day 1 (C4D1), after less than 7 weeks of nivolumab. Each of the patients experienced relapse following autologous stem cell transplantation, and their brentuximab vedotin exposure differed. TCRdb's table, derived via immunoSEQ multiplex PCR, lists solely in-frame clones and lacks some. In the table there are 100,000 or so clones, around nine tenths of which are singletons.

The receptor was derived from a human donor with classical Hodgkin lymphoma. The specimen was peripheral blood mononuclear cells (PBMCs), collected before the fourth cycle of nivolumab. V and J are TRBV15 and TRBJ2-3; D possibly corresponds to TRBD2 (5 bases). CDR3 loop: CATSRLSFGSDTQYF. Written as DNA, the CDR3 is TGTGCCACCAGCAGACTATCCTTTGGGAGTGATACGCAGTATTTT.